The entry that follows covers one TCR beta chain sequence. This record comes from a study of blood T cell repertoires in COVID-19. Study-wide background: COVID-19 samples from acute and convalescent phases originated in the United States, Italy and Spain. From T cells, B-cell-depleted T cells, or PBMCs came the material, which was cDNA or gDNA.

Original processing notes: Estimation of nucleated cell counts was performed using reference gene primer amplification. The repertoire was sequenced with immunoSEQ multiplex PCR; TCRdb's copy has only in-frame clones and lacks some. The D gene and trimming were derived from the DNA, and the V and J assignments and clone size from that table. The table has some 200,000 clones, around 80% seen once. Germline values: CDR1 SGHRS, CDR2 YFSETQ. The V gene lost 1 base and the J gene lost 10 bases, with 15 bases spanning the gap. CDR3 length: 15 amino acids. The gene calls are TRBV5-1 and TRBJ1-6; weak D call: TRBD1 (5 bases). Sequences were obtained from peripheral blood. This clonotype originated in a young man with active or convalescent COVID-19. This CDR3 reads CASSLLAGNVSPLHF. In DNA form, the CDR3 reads TGCGCCAGCAGCTTGCTTGCAGGGAATGTCTCACCCCTCCACTTT.